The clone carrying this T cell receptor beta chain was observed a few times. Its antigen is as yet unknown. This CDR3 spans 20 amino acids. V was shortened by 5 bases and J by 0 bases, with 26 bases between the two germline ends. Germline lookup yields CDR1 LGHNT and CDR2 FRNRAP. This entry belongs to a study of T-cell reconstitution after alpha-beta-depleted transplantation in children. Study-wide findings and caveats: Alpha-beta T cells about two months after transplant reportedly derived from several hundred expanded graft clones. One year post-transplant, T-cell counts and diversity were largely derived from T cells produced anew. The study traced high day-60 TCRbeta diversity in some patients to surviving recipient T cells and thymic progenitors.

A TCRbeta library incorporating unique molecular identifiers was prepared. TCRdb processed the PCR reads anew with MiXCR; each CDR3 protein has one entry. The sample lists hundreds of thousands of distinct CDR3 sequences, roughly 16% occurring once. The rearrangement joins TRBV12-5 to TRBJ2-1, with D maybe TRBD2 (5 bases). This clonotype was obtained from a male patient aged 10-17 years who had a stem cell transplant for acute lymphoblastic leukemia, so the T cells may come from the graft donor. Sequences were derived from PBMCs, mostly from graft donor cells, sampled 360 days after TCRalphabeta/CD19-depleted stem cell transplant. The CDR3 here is CASGIWVTIGLVSSYNEQFF. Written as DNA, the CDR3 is TGTGCTAGTGGTATCTGGGTAACTATTGGACTGGTAAGCTCCTACAATGAGCAGTTCTTC.